The source of this T cell receptor beta chain is a study of blood T cells in healthy people across ages. Germline CDR1 and CDR2: SGDLS and YYNGEE. Trimming cost V 0 bases and J 6 bases; bases outside gene matches: 12. The CDR3 consists of 17 residues. Next came a second PCR, run for about 7 to 12 cycles, which used a sample-barcoded 5' primer along with a J-beta primer mix. A single record per CDR3 protein comes from TCRdb applying MiXCR to the 5' RACE reads. Of about 580,000 distinct CDR3 sequences listed, roughly 48% are singletons. The sequencing sample was made of blood. This sequence was found in a man older than 75 in good health. This chain connects TRBV9 to TRBJ2-3, with 8 bases aligning to TRBD2. The CDR3 protein is CASSVDVAGGGSDTQYF. CDR3 sequence (DNA): TGTGCCAGCAGCGTAGATGTTGCGGGGGGCGGCTCGGATACGCAGTATTTT.